This T cell receptor (beta chain) derives from a study of blood T cell repertoires in COVID-19. Looking at the study overall: Samples representing acute and convalescent COVID-19 were sourced from the United States, Italy and Spain.

Using immunoSEQ multiplex PCR, the repertoire was profiled, and TCRdb retains in-frame clones only, with some absent. The sample consists of about 300,000 clones, around 88% of them appearing once. V lost 3 bases, J lost 6 bases, and 13 bases stayed unmatched. There are 18 residues in the CDR3. The V gene's germline CDR1 is KGHSH and CDR2 LQKENI. This clonotype was sampled from a woman aged 25 to 39 with COVID-19, enrolled during active disease. The sequenced sample consisted of peripheral blood. This chain joins TRBV18 and TRBJ1-6, with 8 bases identical to TRBD1. CDR3 coding DNA: TGTGCCAGCTCACCCGGACAGGGCGCCGATTTTATTAATTCACCCCTCCACTTT. Its translation: CASSPGQGADFINSPLHF.